This T cell receptor beta chain appears in the sequencing data of a study of blood T cell repertoires in COVID-19. For the study at large: Material from acute and convalescent COVID-19 was sourced from the United States, Italy and Spain. Nucleic acid was either cDNA or gDNA, and it came from T cells, B-cell-depleted T cells, or PBMCs.

Seattle patient enrollment occurred during active infection, with longitudinal follow-up thereafter. J gave up 7 bases and V 0 bases, and 6 bases lay outside the gene matches. Germline V gene sequence: CDR1 LGHNA, CDR2 YNFKEQ. The length of the CDR3 is 16 residues. How the authors handled the data: Reference gene primer amplification gave nucleated cell count estimates. Assay used: immunoSEQ multiplex PCR; TCRdb lists only in-frame clones, some missing. The V and J calls and the clone size are those of that table, but D and trimming were determined from the DNA. The top ten hold around 3% of the sample, which has about 370,000 clones, 89% seen once.

V is TRBV4-2 and J is TRBJ1-6; 7 bases fit TRBD1. Sequences were obtained from peripheral blood. The clonotype originates from a woman between 25 and 40 years old with COVID-19, enrolled during active disease. CDR3 sequence reads: CASSQEVGTANSPLHF. In DNA form, the CDR3 reads TGTGCCAGCAGCCAAGAGGTTGGGACAGCAAATTCACCCCTCCACTTT.